The 32 T cell receptor beta chains given below trace back to one sample, sequenced in a study of T cells in localized non-small cell lung cancer. The table came from immunoSEQ multiplex PCR; TCRdb's copy has only in-frame clones and leaves some out. Of about 1,300 clones in the sample, about 26% were seen once. The sequencing used lung tumor tissue, collected before any cancer treatment. Receptor source: a man between 40 and 70 years old with stage II squamous cell lung carcinoma.

This clone qualifies as medium-sized. The chain carries TRBV4-1 and TRBJ2-7; 9 nucleotides match TRBD1. Germline CDR1 is MGHRA and CDR2 is YSYEKL. The ends lost 1 base at V and 5 bases at J; junction bases unmatched: 6. The CDR3 runs to 15 residues. CDR3 DNA: TGCGCCAGCAGCCAAGCGGACAGGGGAGGCGACGAGCAGTACTTC. Translation gives CASSQADRGGDEQYF.

This clone was seen only a few times. The chain links TRBV4-1 to TRBJ2-6; D unresolved. Trimming pared 0 bases from V and 0 bases from J, leaving 9 bases between. CDR1 and CDR2 (germline): MGHRA, YSYEKL. This CDR3 is built from 17 residues. CDR3 nucleotides: TGCGCCAGCAGCCAAGATTACTTACGCTCTGGGGCCAACGTCCTGACTTTC. Residues: CASSQDYLRSGANVLTF.

The J gene is TRBJ2-2, the V gene TRBV9; D call uncertain. This CDR3 has 13 amino acids. The ends were cut back, 0 bases at V and 7 bases at J, with 7 bases in the middle. The germline gives CDR1 SGDLS, CDR2 YYNGEE. The CDR3 region is CASSVVLGGELFF. CDR3 coding DNA: TGTGCCAGCAGCGTAGTTTTGGGCGGGGAGCTGTTTTTT.

CDR3 DNA: TGTGCCTGGAGTGTACCAGGACAGCGCCTTACTGAAGCTTTCTTT. Translation: CAWSVPGQRLTEAFF. V is TRBV30 and J is TRBJ1-1, with D possibly being TRBD1 (6 bases). The CDR3 consists of 15 residues. Germline V gives CDR1 GTSNPN, CDR2 SVGIG (reference sequence). V was clipped by 0 bases and J by 5 bases, with 16 bases between them.

Worth noting for this clone: At one end the junction does not follow the germline gene, possibly because of a read error. The V and J genes are TRBV6-8 and TRBJ2-5, with 10 bases lining up with TRBD1. CDR1 and CDR2 (germline): MNHGY, SAAAGT. The CDR3 is made up of 15 amino acids. CDR3 sequence: CAISAGQGDGETQYF. The CDR3 DNA follows: TGTGCCATCAGTGCCGGACAGGGGGACGGGGAGACCCAGTACTTC.

The table lists this clone with a few counts. This chain connects TRBV6-8 to TRBJ2-7; 11 bases are a match to TRBD1. The CDR3 is 13 residues long. Losses at the gene ends were 7 bases for V and 3 bases for J; bases not matched to a gene: 2. Germline V gives CDR1 MNHGY, CDR2 SAAAGT. The DNA for the CDR3 is TGTGCCAGCACCGGGACAGGGGGCTACGAGCAGTACTTC. It specifies CASTGTGGYEQYF.

This clone counts as large. V usage is TRBV9 and J usage is TRBJ1-2, with TRBD1 identical over 7 bases. J lost 4 bases, V lost 0 bases, and 3 bases had no gene match. Germline V CDR1 and CDR2: SGDLS, YYNGEE. This CDR3 region has 14 residues. As DNA, the CDR3 is TGTGCCAGCAGCGTAGGAGGGGGCAGCTATGGCTACACCTTC. Amino acid sequence: CASSVGGGSYGYTF.

This clone is labeled large. This chain connects TRBV5-1 to TRBJ2-3, with TRBD2 identical over 13 bases. CDR1 is SGHRS and CDR2 is YFSETQ in the germline V gene. The V and J ends lost 4 bases and 2 bases, in that order; junction bases with no gene match: 16. There are 20 residues in the CDR3. CDR3 sequence reads: CASSRRTSGGLPSTTDTQYF. DNA for the CDR3: TGCGCCAGCAGCCGTCGGACTAGCGGGGGACTCCCAAGCACCACAGATACGCAGTATTTT.

By frequency in the sample, this clone is medium-sized. V is TRBV11-1 and J is TRBJ2-7; perhaps TRBD2 as D (5 bases). This CDR3 region has 14 residues. Germline loops: CDR1 SGHAT, CDR2 FQDESV (reference sequence). V shed 3 bases and J shed 5 bases, with 14 bases lying between them. The CDR3 DNA is TGTGCCAGCAGCTTGGGGAGATCCCCTAACGAGCAGTACTTC. Translated, it gives CASSLGRSPNEQYF. Drawing the rest from reference TRBV11-1 and TRBJ2-7, the complete variable domain is EAEVAQSPRYKITEKSQAVAFWCDPISGHATLYWYRQILGQGPELLVQFQDESVVDDSQLPKDRFSAERLKGVDSTLKIQPAELGDSAMYLCASSLGRSPNEQYFGPGTRLTVT.

This clone was observed a few times. The rearrangement links TRBV11-3 to TRBJ1-6; no clear D gene. The CDR3 has 16 residues. Germline V gene lookup returns CDR1 SGHNT and CDR2 YENEEA. Trimming stripped 3 bases from V and 2 bases from J, with 11 bases between. CDR3: CASSLVPRAYNSPLHF. As DNA, the CDR3 is TGTGCCAGCAGCTTGGTACCCCGGGCCTATAATTCACCCCTCCACTTT.

The chain links TRBV11-3 to TRBJ1-1; a possible D gene is TRBD1 (6 bases). Germline values: CDR1 SGHNT, CDR2 YENEEA. The CDR3 sequence is 14 residues long. V shed 5 bases and J shed 4 bases, with 14 bases lying between them. For the CDR3, the DNA is TGTGCCAGCAGCCCCCGGACAGTTATCACTGAAGCTTTCTTT. Protein sequence: CASSPRTVITEAFF.

The rearrangement links TRBV10-2 to TRBJ1-2; 8 nucleotides line up with TRBD1. The length of the CDR3 is 14 residues. After removal of 4 bases from V and 3 bases from J, the junction contained 4 bases not matched to a gene. Germline loops: CDR1 WSHSY, CDR2 SAAADI. CDR3 in amino acids: CASSGQGKDYGYTF. The CDR3 bases are TGCGCCAGCAGTGGACAGGGGAAAGACTATGGCTACACCTTC.

V and J are TRBV19 and TRBJ2-7; 9 nucleotides agree with TRBD2. CDR1 LNHDA and CDR2 SQIVND come from the germline V gene (reference sequence). The junction had 3 bases not matched to a gene; V was cut back by 4 bases and J by 2 bases. The CDR3 has 14 amino acids. The CDR3 DNA reads TGTGCCAGTAGTACGACTAGCGGAACCTACGAGCAGTACTTC. Translation gives CASSTTSGTYEQYF.

The chain is built from TRBV19 and TRBJ1-5, with 9 nucleotides matching TRBD1. The CDR3 has 13 amino acids. V was clipped by 10 bases and J by 4 bases; unmatched bases: 5. The germline gives CDR1 LNHDA, CDR2 SQIVND (reference sequence). CDR3 sequence (DNA): TGTGCCACTGCCGGGACAGGGAATCAGCCCCAGCATTTT. Its translation: CATAGTGNQPQHF. The complete variable domain, with remaining parts taken from reference TRBV19 and TRBJ1-5, reads DGGITQSPKYLFRKEGQNVTLSCEQNLNHDAMYWYRQDPGQGLRLIYYSQIVNDFQKGDIAEGYSVSREKKESFPLTVTSAQKNPTAFYLCATAGTGNQPQHFGDGTRLSIL.

This chain uses TRBV7-2 with TRBJ2-1; 7 bases align to TRBD2. This CDR3 spans 13 amino acids. J was trimmed by 6 bases and V by 8 bases; bases with no gene match: 7. CDR1 is SGHTA and CDR2 is FQGNSA in the germline V gene. The CDR3 DNA sequence: TGTGCCAGCCAGCGGGACCTAGGCAATGAGCAGTTCTTC. It translates to CASQRDLGNEQFF.

In this sample, this clone turned up a few times. The J gene is TRBJ2-7, the V gene TRBV19, with D perhaps TRBD1 or TRBD2 (5 bases each). With 7 bases removed from V and 6 bases from J, the gap between germline ends came to 19 bases. This CDR3 is 14 amino acids long. In germline, CDR1 is LNHDA, CDR2 SQIVND (reference sequence). The CDR3 coding sequence is TGTGCCAGTACCATCCGGGAAGGGGAGAGCGAGCAGTACTTC. Residues: CASTIREGESEQYF.

This chain uses TRBV29-1 with TRBJ1-2, with 10 bases lining up with TRBD1. The germline V gene encodes CDR1 SQVTM and CDR2 ANQGSEA. V was pared by 5 bases and J by 4 bases, with 10 bases of the junction left unmatched. This CDR3 is 15 amino acids long. CDR3 coding DNA: TGCAGCGTTACCGGGACAGGGGAGGGAAGCTATGGCTACACCTTC. This sequence encodes CSVTGTGEGSYGYTF.

This clone was counted between two and nine times. V gene TRBV4-1 combines with J gene TRBJ1-3; possibly TRBD1 for D (5 bases). The germline CDR1 and CDR2 sequences are MGHRA and YSYEKL. V lost 0 bases and J 2 bases, leaving 5 bases between the germline ends. The CDR3 spans 14 residues. The DNA of the CDR3 is TGCGCCAGCAGCCAAGAGGGGCCTGGAAACACCATATATTTT. Translation: CASSQEGPGNTIYF.

This chain joins TRBV30 and TRBJ1-6; D possibly corresponds to TRBD1 (6 bases). The V end was cut by 3 bases, the J end by 8 bases, with 11 bases between. CDR3 size: 13 residues. Germline V gene lookup returns CDR1 GTSNPN and CDR2 SVGIG (reference sequence). The CDR3 DNA reads TGTGCCTGGAGGGGTCGGACAGATTCACCCCTCCACTTT. This encodes CAWRGRTDSPLHF.

The chain couples TRBV2 to TRBJ2-7; tentatively, D is TRBD1 or TRBD2 (5 bases each). Germline CDR1 SNHLY, CDR2 FYNNEI. Deletions cut 1 base from V and 6 bases from J, with 13 bases between. The CDR3 contains 14 residues. The CDR3 protein is CASSEGQGVGEQYF. The CDR3 nucleotides read TGTGCCAGCAGTGAAGGCCAGGGAGTCGGCGAGCAGTACTTC.

This clone has just a few counts. The V gene is TRBV6-8, the J gene TRBJ2-3, with TRBD2 matching 12 bases. Unmatched junction bases numbered 18, after V lost 5 bases and J lost 6 bases. CDR1 is MNHGY and CDR2 is SAAAGT in the germline V gene. CDR3 size: 19 residues. CDR3 amino acids: CASSPGQGPTSGSSDTQYF. CDR3 in DNA: TGTGCCAGCAGTCCGGGACAGGGCCCGACTAGCGGGAGTTCGGATACGCAGTATTTT.

This clone turned up a few times. This chain uses TRBV11-3 with TRBJ2-1; D remains ambiguous. This CDR3 comprises 14 residues. Per the germline V gene, CDR1 is SGHNT and CDR2 is YENEEA. V was pared by 0 bases and J by 9 bases, with 12 bases between. This CDR3 is CASSLEGPRTEQFF. CDR3 coding DNA: TGTGCCAGCAGCTTAGAAGGCCCCCGGACTGAGCAGTTCTTC.

This clone was seen a handful of times. The chain carries TRBV6-8 and TRBJ1-2; no clear D gene. Germline V gene lookup returns CDR1 MNHGY and CDR2 SAAAGT. V lost 2 bases and J lost 7, with 8 bases in between. There are 12 residues in the CDR3. CDR3 loop: CASSYGGGGYTF. The CDR3 bases are TGTGCCAGCAGTTACGGAGGCGGTGGCTACACCTTC.

This clone was found a few times. The chain employs TRBV10-2 and TRBJ2-5; 11 bases are shared with TRBD2. CDR1 is WSHSY and CDR2 is SAAADI in the germline V gene. With 3 bases clipped from V and 7 bases from J, the junction kept 1 base outside the gene matches. There are 13 residues in the CDR3. This CDR3 reads CASSEGTSGTQYF. In nucleotides, the CDR3 is TGCGCCAGCAGTGAAGGGACTAGCGGGACCCAGTACTTC.

DNA for the CDR3: TGCGCCAGCAGCTTGGCAGGGGAAAGAAATTCACCCCTCCACTTT. Its translation is CASSLAGERNSPLHF. V is TRBV5-1 and J is TRBJ1-6, with D possibly TRBD1 on 6 matching bases. Germline V gives CDR1 SGHRS, CDR2 YFSETQ. Trimming stripped 0 bases from V and 7 bases from J, with 11 bases between. The CDR3 consists of 15 residues.

A few counts support this clone. V is TRBV9 and J is TRBJ1-1, with D hard to call. Deletions cut 4 bases from V and 10 bases from J, with 14 bases between. This CDR3 comprises 12 residues. From germline, CDR1 is SGDLS and CDR2 YYNGEE. In DNA, the CDR3 is TGTGCCAGCAGCCTTGACGGGTACTCAGCTTTCTTT. Its translation is CASSLDGYSAFF.

There are a few counts of this clone. The chain has TRBV6-8 and TRBJ2-7; D perhaps matches TRBD2 (6 bases). CDR3 length equals 14 residues. V gave up 5 bases and J gave up 3 bases, with 14 bases separating them. Germline V gene sequence: CDR1 MNHGY, CDR2 SAAAGT. The CDR3 DNA follows: TGTGCCAGCAGTCAGGGACTCAGTTACTACGAGCAGTACTTC. It encodes CASSQGLSYYEQYF.

This rearrangement joins TRBV6-8 to TRBJ1-2; the match to TRBD1 covers 7 bases. Germline CDR1 MNHGY, CDR2 SAAAGT. Unmatched junction bases numbered 8, after V lost 0 bases and J lost 4 bases. The CDR3 loop spans 16 amino acids. The CDR3 DNA follows: TGTGCCAGCAGTTACTCATCAGGACAGGTCATCTATGGCTACACCTTC. Translation: CASSYSSGQVIYGYTF.

Only a few counts were recorded for this clone. The rearrangement joins TRBV18 to TRBJ1-1; D is unclear. The germline V gene has CDR1 KGHSH and CDR2 LQKENI. The V and J ends lost 0 bases and 3 bases respectively, with 5 bases between them. CDR3 length: 13 amino acids. The CDR3 DNA follows: TGTGCCAGCTCACCACCGGTCGACACTGAAGCTTTCTTT. It is translated as CASSPPVDTEAFF.

This clone was recorded a few times. The chain recombines TRBV6-8 with TRBJ2-1; the D gene is possibly TRBD1 (6 bases). Germline V gene data show CDR1 as MNHGY and CDR2 as SAAAGT. This CDR3 is built from 15 residues. The V end was cut by 2 bases, the J end by 5 bases, with 13 bases between. The CDR3 nucleotides read TGTGCCAGCAGTTACACGACAGGCGTAGACAATGAGCAGTTCTTC. Translated, it gives CASSYTTGVDNEQFF.

This chain connects TRBV18 to TRBJ2-1; the match to TRBD2 covers 12 bases. V lost 4 bases to trimming and J lost 5 bases; unmatched junction nucleotides: 15. The CDR3 runs 19 residues. The germline V gene encodes CDR1 KGHSH and CDR2 LQKENI. The CDR3 here is CASSLSPGLAGTLNNEQFF. The CDR3 nucleotides are TGTGCCAGCTCACTCTCACCCGGACTAGCGGGGACCTTGAACAATGAGCAGTTCTTC.

By share of the sample, this clone is large. The chain has TRBV18 and TRBJ1-1; TRBD1 is a possible D gene (5 bases). Germline V gene data show CDR1 as KGHSH and CDR2 as LQKENI. The CDR3 runs 14 residues. The V end was cut by 2 bases, the J end by 10 bases, with 17 bases between. The CDR3 sequence: CASSPTIEGRRAFF. The CDR3 nucleotides are TGTGCCAGCTCACCAACTATCGAGGGACGGCGAGCTTTCTTT.